The clone carrying this T cell receptor (beta chain) was recorded a few times. V lost 3 bases, J lost 6 bases, and 7 bases stayed unmatched. Per germline, CDR1 KGHSH and CDR2 LQKENI. The CDR3 has 15 residues. Clones were read by immunoSEQ multiplex PCR, and TCRdb kept only the in-frame ones, dropping some. The table shows tens of thousands of clones, with about 85% occurring only once. These data come from a study of PD-L1 blockade in urothelial cancer. Study overall: About 90% of the roughly 29 patients were males with bladder-origin urothelial cancer. Before enrollment, 0 to 3 chemotherapy regimens had been given to patients. T cells numbered a median of about 150,000 in the blood samples.

Time point here: pretreatment peripheral blood. Sequenced here: PBMCs, sampled around atezolizumab (anti-PD-L1) treatment. This TCR came from a man in his sixties with urothelial cancer. This chain connects TRBV18 to TRBJ1-2; 10 nucleotides align to TRBD1. The CDR3 loop is CASSPRRDRGDGYTF. As DNA, the CDR3 is TGTGCCAGCTCACCGAGAAGGGACAGGGGTGATGGCTACACCTTC.